What follows are 20 T cell receptor beta chains derived from one specimen sequenced in a study of T cells in Graves' hyperthyroidism and ophthalmopathy. TCR beta CDR3 sequences were amplified from RNA transcripts. RT-PCR in the first round (using the HTBI primer set) targeted the TCR CDR3. One entry per CDR3 protein results from TCRdb running MiXCR on the multiplex PCR reads. Among a few hundred thousand distinct CDR3 sequences, about 16% were seen once, and the ten largest hold 2.5% to 4%. Material for sequencing was blood. The receptors shown here come from a woman aged 40-49 years with Graves' ophthalmopathy.

This clonotype has ten or more counts. The genes are TRBV9 and TRBJ2-7; no definite D call. This CDR3 spans 16 amino acids. Germline CDR1 reads SGDLS; CDR2 reads YYNGEE. V lost 4 bases, J lost 2 bases, and 19 bases lay in between. Here the CDR3 DNA reads TGTGCCAGCAGCCCGGGTTGGTCCGGATCAACCTACGAGCAGTACTTC. Translation: CASSPGWSGSTYEQYF.

This clonotype was counted only a few times. Here the CDR3 reads CASSQGWTGGSGYTF. The DNA for the CDR3 is TGTGCCAGCAGCCAAGGTTGGACAGGGGGCTCCGGCTACACCTTC. V and J are TRBV14 and TRBJ1-2; 11 nucleotides match TRBD1. After removal of 1 base from V and 8 bases from J, the junction contained 6 bases not matched to a gene. This CDR3 region has 15 residues. Germline lookup yields CDR1 SGHDN and CDR2 FVKESK.

The chain carries TRBV6-2 or TRBV6-3 and TRBJ1-2, with D unclear. The CDR3 runs 15 residues. Germline CDR1 reads MNHEY; CDR2 reads SVGEGT. V lost 6 bases to trimming and J lost 5 bases, with 19 bases between them. The CDR3 sequence is CASRPILSPGYGYTF. The CDR3 bases are TGTGCCAGCAGGCCGATCCTATCTCCTGGGTATGGCTACACCTTC.

In its sample, this clonotype was seen a few times. This chain joins TRBV5-5 and TRBJ1-1; D is unresolved. The CDR3 contains 14 residues. Germline V gene lookup returns CDR1 SGHKS and CDR2 YYEKEE (reference sequence). Trimming took off 0 bases at V and 6 bases at J, with 12 bases between the two ends. CDR3 sequence: CASSLGAATSEAFF. CDR3 in DNA: TGTGCCAGCAGCTTGGGGGCGGCTACATCTGAAGCTTTCTTT. The full variable domain, completed using reference TRBV5-5 and TRBJ1-1, is DAGVTQSPTHLIKTRGQQVTLRCSPISGHKSVSWYQQVLGQGPQFIFQYYEKEERGRGNFPDRFSARQFPNYSSELNVNALLLGDSALYLCASSLGAATSEAFFGQGTRLTVV.

Note on this clonotype: This may be a read error, as it is one base from a much larger clone. This chain links TRBV20-1 with TRBJ1-1; D uncertain. Germline V gives CDR1 DFQATT, CDR2 SNEGSKA (reference sequence). The V end lost 3 bases, the J end lost 0 bases, and 8 bases lay between the germline ends. The CDR3 is 13 amino acids. Here the CDR3 reads CSARYSVNTEAFF. CDR3 in DNA: TGCAGTGCTAGGTACTCGGTGAACACTGAAGCTTTCTTT.

On this clonotype itself: At one boundary the junction diverges from the germline segment, which might be a read error. The rearrangement uses TRBV6-2 or TRBV6-3 and TRBJ1-1; tentatively, D is TRBD1 (5 bases). Germline assignment: CDR1 MNHEY and CDR2 SVGEGT. The CDR3 loop spans 14 amino acids. The CDR3 bases are TGTGCCAGCAGTACCGGGACGAGGAACACTGAGGCTTTCTTT. Amino acids: CASSTGTRNTEAFF.

Ten or more counts support this clonotype. The V gene is TRBV20-1, the J gene TRBJ1-5; D is uncertain. The CDR3 is 14 amino acids. Germline CDR1 reads DFQATT; CDR2 reads SNEGSKA (reference sequence). V lost 6 bases and J lost 6, with 18 bases in between. The CDR3 spells CSASPARGSQPQHF. The CDR3 DNA follows: TGCAGTGCCTCTCCAGCCCGGGGAAGTCAGCCCCAGCATTTT.

The chain carries TRBV6-1 and TRBJ2-5, with 9 bases lining up with TRBD1. Germline V lookup: CDR1 MNHNS, CDR2 SASEGT. This CDR3 is built from 15 residues. V lost 6 bases, J lost 4 bases, and 9 bases stayed unmatched. The CDR3 protein is CASRLTGGAGETQYF. DNA of the CDR3: TGTGCCAGCAGATTAACAGGGGGCGCCGGAGAGACCCAGTACTTC.

This clonotype showed up many times. The genes are TRBV30 and TRBJ1-5; perhaps TRBD1 as D (6 bases). CDR1 is GTSNPN and CDR2 is SVGIG in the germline V gene (reference sequence). V was pared by 0 bases and J by 0 bases, with 18 bases between. CDR3 length: 18 amino acids. The CDR3 loop reads CAWSVPRGPHHSNQPQHF. Written as DNA, the CDR3 is TGTGCCTGGAGTGTACCTCGGGGGCCGCATCATAGCAATCAGCCCCAGCATTTT.

This clonotype was counted many times. The chain is built from TRBV5-1 and TRBJ2-7, with 11 bases identical to TRBD2. With 0 bases clipped from V and 5 bases from J, the junction kept 7 bases outside the gene matches. The CDR3 covers 16 residues. The V gene's germline CDR1 is SGHRS and CDR2 YFSETQ. This chain's CDR3 is CASSLEGTSGLNEQYF. Here the CDR3 DNA reads TGCGCCAGCAGCTTGGAAGGGACTAGCGGCTTAAACGAGCAGTACTTC. Looking up the rest from reference TRBV5-1 and TRBJ2-7 gives the full variable domain: KAGVTQTPRYLIKTRGQQVTLSCSPISGHRSVSWYQQTPGQGLQFLFEYFSETQRNKGNFPGRFSGRQFSNSRSEMNVSTLELGDSALYLCASSLEGTSGLNEQYFGPGTRLTVT.

This clonotype was picked up many times. The chain couples TRBV6-2 or TRBV6-3 to TRBJ1-2; no firm D call. Germline V gene sequence: CDR1 MNHEY, CDR2 SVGEGT. The V end lost 10 bases, the J end lost 5 bases, and 14 bases lay between the germline ends. This CDR3 is 12 amino acids long. The CDR3 nucleotides are TGTGCCACCCGGGTGGAGAGATATGGCTACACCTTC. Protein sequence: CATRVERYGYTF.

In its sample, this clonotype was seen many times. The chain recombines TRBV3-1 with TRBJ1-1; 11 nucleotides align to TRBD1. CDR1 is LGHDT and CDR2 is YNNKEL in the germline V gene (reference sequence). This CDR3 has 15 residues. The V and J ends lost 2 bases and 5 bases, in that order; junction bases with no gene match: 4. The CDR3 here is CASSQTGTGGTEAFF. CDR3 sequence (DNA): TGTGCCAGCAGCCAAACCGGGACAGGGGGGACTGAAGCTTTCTTT.

This chain links TRBV6-9 with TRBJ2-7; the D gene is possibly TRBD1 (6 bases). Germline V gene sequence: CDR1 MNHGY, CDR2 SVAAGI. This CDR3 has 19 amino acids. Trimming left V 3 bases short and J 2 bases short, with 26 bases between. CDR3 residues: CASSYRLTPFQGITYEQYF. In DNA form, the CDR3 reads TGTGCCAGCAGTTACCGCCTGACCCCTTTTCAGGGGATTACCTACGAGCAGTACTTC.

This clonotype showed up just a few times. This chain connects TRBV10-3 to TRBJ2-7; 7 nucleotides line up with TRBD1. Germline values: CDR1 ENHRY, CDR2 SYGVKD. With 6 bases clipped from V and 3 bases from J, the junction kept 8 bases outside the gene matches. This CDR3 contains 14 residues. For the CDR3, the DNA is TGTGCCATCAGAAACACAGGGGAAAGCTACGAGCAGTACTTC. Its translation: CAIRNTGESYEQYF.

This clonotype was counted only a few times. The chain combines TRBV29-1 with TRBJ2-1, with a weak D call TRBD2 (7 bases). CDR1 SQVTM and CDR2 ANQGSEA come from the germline V gene. V was pared by 0 bases and J by 9 bases, with 21 bases between. The CDR3 totals 16 residues. In DNA, the CDR3 is TGCAGCGTTGAAGATCTCGGCGGGGGCCTTTTGGGTGAGCAGTTCTTC. Protein: CSVEDLGGGLLGEQFF.

The V call is TRBV6-2 or TRBV6-3, the J call TRBJ1-2; 10 bases fit TRBD1. With V trimmed by 4 bases and J by 2 bases, 10 bases remained unmatched. The germline CDR1 and CDR2 sequences are MNHEY and SVGEGT. This CDR3 is built from 17 residues. The CDR3 loop is CASSSRDRGAANYGYTF. The CDR3 nucleotides are TGTGCCAGCAGTTCCCGGGACAGGGGAGCCGCCAACTATGGCTACACCTTC.

This clonotype was counted many times. The chain carries TRBV6-1 and TRBJ2-7; tentative D call: TRBD1 (6 bases). Germline lookup yields CDR1 MNHNS and CDR2 SASEGT. V was pared by 6 bases and J by 2 bases, with 17 bases between. The CDR3 has 15 residues. Here the CDR3 reads CASRTGTQETYEQYF. In DNA, the CDR3 is TGTGCCAGCAGGACCGGGACACAGGAGACCTACGAGCAGTACTTC.

A remark on this clonotype: This could be a read error, since a much larger clone is one nucleotide away. The rearrangement links TRBV28 to TRBJ1-5; TRBD1 is a possible D gene (6 bases). The CDR3 length is 13 residues. Trimming pared 8 bases from V and 6 bases from J, leaving 14 bases between. The V gene's germline CDR1 is MDHEN and CDR2 SYDVKM. In DNA, the CDR3 is TGTGCCAGCGGAGGGGGGCCGCGTCAGCCCCAGCATTTT. Residues: CASGGGPRQPQHF.

This clonotype was picked up many times. V is TRBV20-1 and J is TRBJ2-5; D possibly uses TRBD1 or TRBD2 (5 bases each). The CDR3 has 11 residues. Germline V lookup: CDR1 DFQATT, CDR2 SNEGSKA (reference sequence). The CDR3 coding sequence is TGCAGCAGATCTGGGGGAGAGACCCAGTACTTC. It translates to CSRSGGETQYF.

Only a few counts were recorded for this clonotype. The genes are TRBV12-3 or TRBV12-4 and TRBJ1-3; D is perhaps TRBD1 (5 bases). This CDR3 contains 14 residues. Trimming took off 3 bases at V and 2 bases at J, with 8 bases between the two ends. CDR3 amino acids: CASSLGLAGNTIYF. The CDR3 bases are TGTGCCAGCAGTTTGGGACTTGCTGGAAACACCATATATTTT.